This T cell receptor beta chain was profiled in a study of shared clonotypes between healthy human individuals. V was cut by 0 bases and J by 0 bases, with 6 bases left in between. The V gene's germline CDR1 is MNHNY and CDR2 SVGAGI (reference sequence). CDR3 length: 15 residues. The method was immunoSEQ multiplex PCR; TCRdb's version includes in-frame clones alone and lacks a portion of them. This table has around 1.5 million clones, 95% to 99% appearing once. This receptor was obtained from a man in his thirties or forties in good health. The sample comprised naive CD4+ T cells sorted from blood. Subset given: CD45RA+ positively selected. This chain connects TRBV6-6 to TRBJ1-5; D is uncertain. CDR3 residues: CASSYSKVSNQPQHF. The CDR3 nucleotides read TGTGCCAGCAGTTACTCGAAGGTTAGCAATCAGCCCCAGCATTTT.